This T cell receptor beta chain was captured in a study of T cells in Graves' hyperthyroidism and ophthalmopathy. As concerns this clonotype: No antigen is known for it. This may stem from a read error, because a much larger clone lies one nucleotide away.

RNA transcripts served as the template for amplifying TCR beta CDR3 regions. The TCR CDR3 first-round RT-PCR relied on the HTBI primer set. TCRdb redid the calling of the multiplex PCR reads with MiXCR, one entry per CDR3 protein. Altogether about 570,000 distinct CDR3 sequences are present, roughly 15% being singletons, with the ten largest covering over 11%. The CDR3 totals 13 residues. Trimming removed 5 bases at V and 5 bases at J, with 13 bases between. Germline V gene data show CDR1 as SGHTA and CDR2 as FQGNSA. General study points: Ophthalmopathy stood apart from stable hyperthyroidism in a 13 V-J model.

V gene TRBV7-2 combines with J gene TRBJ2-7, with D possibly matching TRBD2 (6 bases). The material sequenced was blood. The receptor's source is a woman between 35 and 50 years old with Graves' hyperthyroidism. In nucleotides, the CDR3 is TGTGCCAGCAGCCAGACTAGGCTAGACGAGCAGTACTTC. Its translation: CASSQTRLDEQYF.